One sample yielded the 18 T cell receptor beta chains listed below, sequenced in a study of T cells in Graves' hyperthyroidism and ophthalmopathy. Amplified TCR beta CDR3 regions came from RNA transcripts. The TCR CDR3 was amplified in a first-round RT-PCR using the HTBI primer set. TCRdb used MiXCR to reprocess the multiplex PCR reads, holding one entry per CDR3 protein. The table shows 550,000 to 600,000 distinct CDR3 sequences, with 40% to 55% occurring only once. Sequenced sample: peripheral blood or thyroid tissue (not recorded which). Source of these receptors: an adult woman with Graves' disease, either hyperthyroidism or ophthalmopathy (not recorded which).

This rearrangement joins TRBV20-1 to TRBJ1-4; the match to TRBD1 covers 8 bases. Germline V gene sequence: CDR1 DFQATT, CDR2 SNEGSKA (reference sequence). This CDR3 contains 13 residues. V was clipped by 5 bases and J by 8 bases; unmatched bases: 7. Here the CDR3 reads CSAETGVEEKLFF. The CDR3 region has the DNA TGCAGTGCTGAGACAGGGGTTGAGGAAAAACTGTTTTTT.

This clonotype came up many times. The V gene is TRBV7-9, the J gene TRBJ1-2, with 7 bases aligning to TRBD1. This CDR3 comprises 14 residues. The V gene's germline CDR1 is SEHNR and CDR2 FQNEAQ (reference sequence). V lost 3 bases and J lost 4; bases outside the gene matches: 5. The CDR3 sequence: CASSLSQGVYGYTF. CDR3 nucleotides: TGTGCCAGCAGCTTGAGTCAGGGGGTCTATGGCTACACCTTC.

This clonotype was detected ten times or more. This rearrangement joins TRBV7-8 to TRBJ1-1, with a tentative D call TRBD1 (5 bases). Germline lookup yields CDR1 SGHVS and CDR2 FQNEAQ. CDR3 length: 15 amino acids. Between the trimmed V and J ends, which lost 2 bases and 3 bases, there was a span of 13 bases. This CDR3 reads CASSLYGQGDTEAFF. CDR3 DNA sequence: TGTGCCAGCAGCTTATACGGACAAGGGGACACTGAAGCTTTCTTT. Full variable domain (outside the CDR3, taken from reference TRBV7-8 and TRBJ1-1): GAGVSQSPRYKVAKRGQDVALRCDPISGHVSLFWYQQALGQGPEFLTYFQNEAQLDKSGLPSDRFFAERPEGSVSTLKIQRTQQEDSAVYLCASSLYGQGDTEAFFGQGTRLTVV.

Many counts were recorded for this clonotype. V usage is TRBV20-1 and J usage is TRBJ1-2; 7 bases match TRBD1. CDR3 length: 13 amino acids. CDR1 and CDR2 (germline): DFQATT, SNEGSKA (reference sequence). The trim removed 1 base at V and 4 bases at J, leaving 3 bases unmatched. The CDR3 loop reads CSARVYRGYGYTF. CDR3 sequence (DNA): TGCAGTGCTAGAGTCTACAGGGGCTATGGCTACACCTTC.

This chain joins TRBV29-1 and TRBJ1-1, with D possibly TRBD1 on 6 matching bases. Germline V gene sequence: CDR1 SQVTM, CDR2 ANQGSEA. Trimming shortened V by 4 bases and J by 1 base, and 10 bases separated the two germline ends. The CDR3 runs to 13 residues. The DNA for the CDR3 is TGCAGCGTTGTAGGGGGTGCGAACACTGAAGCTTTCTTT. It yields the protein CSVVGGANTEAFF. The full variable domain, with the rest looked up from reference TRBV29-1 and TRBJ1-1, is SAVISQKPSRDICQRGTSLTIQCQVDSQVTMMFWYRQQPGQSLTLIATANQGSEATYESGFVIDKFPISRPNLTFSTLTVSNMSPEDSSIYLCSVVGGANTEAFFGQGTRLTVV.

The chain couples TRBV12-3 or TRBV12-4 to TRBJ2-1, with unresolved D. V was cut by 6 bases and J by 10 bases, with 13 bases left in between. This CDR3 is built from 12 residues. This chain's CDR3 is CASRGFLGEQFF. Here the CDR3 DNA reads TGTGCCAGCAGGGGGTTTCTTGGAGAGCAGTTCTTC.

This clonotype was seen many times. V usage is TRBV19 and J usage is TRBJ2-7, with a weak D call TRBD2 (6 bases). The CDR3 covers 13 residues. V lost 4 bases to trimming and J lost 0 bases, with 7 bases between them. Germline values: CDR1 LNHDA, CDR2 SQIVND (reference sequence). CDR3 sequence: CASSSGASYEQYF. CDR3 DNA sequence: TGTGCCAGTAGTAGCGGGGCCTCCTACGAGCAGTACTTC. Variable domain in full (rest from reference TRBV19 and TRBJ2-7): DGGITQSPKYLFRKEGQNVTLSCEQNLNHDAMYWYRQDPGQGLRLIYYSQIVNDFQKGDIAEGYSVSREKKESFPLTVTSAQKNPTAFYLCASSSGASYEQYFGPGTRLTVT.

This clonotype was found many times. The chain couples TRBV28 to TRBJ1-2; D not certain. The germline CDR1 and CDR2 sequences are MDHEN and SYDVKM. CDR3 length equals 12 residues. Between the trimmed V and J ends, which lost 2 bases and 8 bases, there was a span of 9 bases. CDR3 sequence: CASSLGSGGYTF. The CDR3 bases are TGTGCCAGCAGTTTAGGATCCGGCGGCTACACCTTC.

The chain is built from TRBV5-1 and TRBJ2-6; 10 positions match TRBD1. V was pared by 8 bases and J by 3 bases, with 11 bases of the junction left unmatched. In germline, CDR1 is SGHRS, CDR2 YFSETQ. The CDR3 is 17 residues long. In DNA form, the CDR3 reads TGCGCCAGGATGAGAATGACAGGGGGCGTTGGGGCCAACGTCCTGACTTTC. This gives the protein CARMRMTGGVGANVLTF.

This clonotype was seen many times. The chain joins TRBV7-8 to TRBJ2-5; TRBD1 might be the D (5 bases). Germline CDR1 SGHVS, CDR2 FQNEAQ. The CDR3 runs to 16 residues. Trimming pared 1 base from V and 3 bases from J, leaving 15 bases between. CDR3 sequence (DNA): TGTGCCAGCAGCTTAGTCTGGAATCAGGGAAAAGAGACCCAGTACTTC. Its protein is CASSLVWNQGKETQYF.

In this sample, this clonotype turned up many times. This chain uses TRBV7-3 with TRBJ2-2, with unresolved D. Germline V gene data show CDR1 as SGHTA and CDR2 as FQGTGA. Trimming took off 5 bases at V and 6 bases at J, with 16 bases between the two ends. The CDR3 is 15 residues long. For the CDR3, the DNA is TGTGCCAGCAGCCCCTGGTTAACCAAGGCCGGGGAGCTGTTTTTT. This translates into CASSPWLTKAGELFF.

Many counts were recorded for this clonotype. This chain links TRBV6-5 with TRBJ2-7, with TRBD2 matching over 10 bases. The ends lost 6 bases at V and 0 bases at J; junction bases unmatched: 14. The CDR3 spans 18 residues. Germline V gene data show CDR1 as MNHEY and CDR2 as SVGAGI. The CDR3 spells CASSNRGLAQGGSYEQYF. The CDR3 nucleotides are TGTGCCAGCAGCAATCGGGGACTAGCGCAAGGGGGCTCCTACGAGCAGTACTTC.

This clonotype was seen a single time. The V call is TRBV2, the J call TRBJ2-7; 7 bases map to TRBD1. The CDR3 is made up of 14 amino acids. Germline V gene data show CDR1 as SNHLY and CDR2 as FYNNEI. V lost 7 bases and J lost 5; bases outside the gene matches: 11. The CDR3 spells CASTKVDRPNEQYF. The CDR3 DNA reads TGTGCCAGCACCAAGGTGGACAGGCCGAACGAGCAGTACTTC.

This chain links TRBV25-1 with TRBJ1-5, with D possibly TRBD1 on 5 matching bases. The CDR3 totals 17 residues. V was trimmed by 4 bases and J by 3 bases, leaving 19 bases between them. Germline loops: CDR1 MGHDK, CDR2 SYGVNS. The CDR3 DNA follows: TGTGCCAGCAGTGCTAGAGGGACCATGGGTATCAATCAGCCCCAGCATTTT. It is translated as CASSARGTMGINQPQHF.

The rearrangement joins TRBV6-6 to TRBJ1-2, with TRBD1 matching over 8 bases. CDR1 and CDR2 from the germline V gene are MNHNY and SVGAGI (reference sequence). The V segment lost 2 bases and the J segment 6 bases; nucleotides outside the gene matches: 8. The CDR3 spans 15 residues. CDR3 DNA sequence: TGTGCCAGCAGTTACCAGACAGGGGTTTATCATGGCTACACCTTC. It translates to CASSYQTGVYHGYTF.

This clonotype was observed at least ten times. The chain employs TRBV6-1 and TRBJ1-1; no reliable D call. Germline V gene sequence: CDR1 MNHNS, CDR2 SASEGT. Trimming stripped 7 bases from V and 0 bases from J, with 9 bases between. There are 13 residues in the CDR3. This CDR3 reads CASTVTLNTEAFF. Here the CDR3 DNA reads TGTGCCAGCACTGTCACTTTGAACACTGAAGCTTTCTTT.

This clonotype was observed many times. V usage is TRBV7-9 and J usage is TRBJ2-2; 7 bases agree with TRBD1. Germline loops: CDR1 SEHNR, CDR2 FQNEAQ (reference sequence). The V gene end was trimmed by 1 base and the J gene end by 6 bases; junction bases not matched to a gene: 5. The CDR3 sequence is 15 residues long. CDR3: CASSLGGGAPGELFF. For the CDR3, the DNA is TGTGCCAGCAGCTTAGGAGGGGGCGCCCCCGGGGAGCTGTTTTTT.

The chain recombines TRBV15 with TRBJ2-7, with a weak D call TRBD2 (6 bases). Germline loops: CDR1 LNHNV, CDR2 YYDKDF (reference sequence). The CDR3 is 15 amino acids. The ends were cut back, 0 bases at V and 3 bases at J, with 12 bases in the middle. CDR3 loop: CATSRDRRGGYEQYF. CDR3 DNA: TGTGCCACCAGCAGAGATCGGCGGGGTGGCTACGAGCAGTACTTC. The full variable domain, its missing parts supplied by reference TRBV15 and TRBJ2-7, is DAMVIQNPRYQVTQFGKPVTLSCSQTLNHNVMYWYQQKSSQAPKLLFHYYDKDFNNEADTPDNFQSRRPNTSFCFLDIRSPGLGDTAMYLCATSRDRRGGYEQYFGPGTRLTVT.